These 3 T cell receptor beta chains share one sample of origin, sequenced in a study of shared clonotypes between healthy human individuals. Libraries were prepared by immunoSEQ multiplex PCR; TCRdb keeps only in-frame clonotypes and omits some of them. The sample holds hundreds of thousands of clones; roughly 72% are singletons and the top ten take 12%. Sequenced: PBMCs. These receptors came from a woman in her thirties or forties in good health. Some clones in this sample may be carry-over from other donors' samples.

The chain combines TRBV4-2 with TRBJ2-1; 11 positions agree with TRBD2. The germline gives CDR1 LGHNA, CDR2 YNFKEQ. The CDR3 has 15 residues. The ends lost 4 bases at V and 3 bases at J; junction bases unmatched: 2. The CDR3 region is CASSPTSGSYNEQFF. The CDR3 region has the DNA TGTGCCAGCAGCCCCACTAGCGGGAGCTACAATGAGCAGTTCTTC.

CDR3 sequence: CSAKTSGRGYEQYF. The CDR3 DNA sequence: TGCAGCGCAAAGACTAGCGGGAGGGGGTACGAGCAGTACTTC. The chain uses TRBV29-1 and TRBJ2-5, with TRBD2 matching 14 bases. Judging by the DNA end, TRBJ2-7 fits better; the J call may be wrong. This CDR3 has 14 residues. Germline lookup yields CDR1 SQVTM and CDR2 ANQGSEA.

This clone was seen only a few times. V and J are TRBV19 and TRBJ2-1; D is unclear. Germline assignment: CDR1 LNHDA and CDR2 SQIVND (reference sequence). This CDR3 has 15 residues. Deletions cut 0 bases from V and 2 bases from J, with 8 bases between. CDR3 coding DNA: TGTGCCAGTAGTATAGACAGCCGAACCTACAATGAGCAGTTCTTC. It specifies CASSIDSRTYNEQFF.